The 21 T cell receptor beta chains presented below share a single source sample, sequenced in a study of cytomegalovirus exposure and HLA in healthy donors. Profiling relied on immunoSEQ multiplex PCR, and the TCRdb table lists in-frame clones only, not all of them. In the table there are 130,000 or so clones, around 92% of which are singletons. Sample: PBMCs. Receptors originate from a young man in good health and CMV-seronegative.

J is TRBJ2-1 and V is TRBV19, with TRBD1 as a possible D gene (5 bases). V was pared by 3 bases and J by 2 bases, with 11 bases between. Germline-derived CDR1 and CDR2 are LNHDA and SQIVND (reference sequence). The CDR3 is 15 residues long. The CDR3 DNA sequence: TGTGCCAGTAGTATTGCGCAGGGCCCCTACAATGAGCAGTTCTTC. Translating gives CASSIAQGPYNEQFF.

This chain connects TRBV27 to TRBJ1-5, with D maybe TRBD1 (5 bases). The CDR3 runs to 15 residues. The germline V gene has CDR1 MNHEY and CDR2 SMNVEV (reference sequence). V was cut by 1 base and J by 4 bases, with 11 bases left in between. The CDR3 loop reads CASSLWGGGNQPQHF. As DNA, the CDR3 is TGTGCCAGCAGTTTATGGGGCGGGGGAAATCAGCCCCAGCATTTT.

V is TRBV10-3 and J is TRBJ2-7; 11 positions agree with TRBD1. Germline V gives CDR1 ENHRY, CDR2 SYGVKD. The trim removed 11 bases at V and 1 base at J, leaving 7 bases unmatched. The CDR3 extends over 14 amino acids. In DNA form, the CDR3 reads TGTGCCGTAGGACAGGGGGCGTTATCCTACGAGCAGTACTTC. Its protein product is CAVGQGALSYEQYF.

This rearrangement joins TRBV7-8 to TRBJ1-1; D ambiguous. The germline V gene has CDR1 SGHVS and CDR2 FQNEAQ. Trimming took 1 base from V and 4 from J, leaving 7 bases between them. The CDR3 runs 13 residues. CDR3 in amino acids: CASSLERGTEAFF. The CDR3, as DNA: TGTGCCAGCAGCTTAGAACGGGGCACTGAAGCTTTCTTT.

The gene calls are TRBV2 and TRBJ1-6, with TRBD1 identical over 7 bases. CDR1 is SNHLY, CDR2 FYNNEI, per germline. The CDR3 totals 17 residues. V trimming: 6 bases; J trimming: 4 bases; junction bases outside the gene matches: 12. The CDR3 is CASRNNRGTRYNSPLHF. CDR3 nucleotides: TGTGCCAGCAGAAACAACAGGGGAACCAGATATAATTCACCCCTCCACTTT.

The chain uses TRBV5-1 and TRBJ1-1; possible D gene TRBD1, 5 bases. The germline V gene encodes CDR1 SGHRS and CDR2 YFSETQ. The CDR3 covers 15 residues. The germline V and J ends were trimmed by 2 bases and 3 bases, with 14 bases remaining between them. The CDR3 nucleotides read TGCGCCAGCAGCTTACCTGGACCGGGGGACACTGAAGCTTTCTTT. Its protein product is CASSLPGPGDTEAFF.

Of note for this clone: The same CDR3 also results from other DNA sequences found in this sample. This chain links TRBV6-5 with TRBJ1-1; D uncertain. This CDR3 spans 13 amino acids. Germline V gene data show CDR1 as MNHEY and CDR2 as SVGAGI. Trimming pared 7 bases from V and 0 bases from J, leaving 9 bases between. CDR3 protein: CASTGLLNTEAFF. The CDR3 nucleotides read TGTGCCAGCACCGGACTGTTGAACACTGAAGCTTTCTTT.

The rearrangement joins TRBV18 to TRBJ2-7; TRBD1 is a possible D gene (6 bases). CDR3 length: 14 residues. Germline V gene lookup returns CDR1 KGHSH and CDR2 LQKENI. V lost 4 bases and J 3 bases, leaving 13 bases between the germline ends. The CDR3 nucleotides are TGTGCCAGCTCACACCCGGACAGACACTACGAGCAGTACTTC. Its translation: CASSHPDRHYEQYF.

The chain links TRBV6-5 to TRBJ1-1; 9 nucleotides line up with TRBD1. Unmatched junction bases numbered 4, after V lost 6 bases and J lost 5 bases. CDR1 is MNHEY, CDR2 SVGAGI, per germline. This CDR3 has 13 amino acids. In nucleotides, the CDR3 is TGTGCCAGCAGACCGGACAGGGGAACTGAAGCTTTCTTT. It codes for CASRPDRGTEAFF.

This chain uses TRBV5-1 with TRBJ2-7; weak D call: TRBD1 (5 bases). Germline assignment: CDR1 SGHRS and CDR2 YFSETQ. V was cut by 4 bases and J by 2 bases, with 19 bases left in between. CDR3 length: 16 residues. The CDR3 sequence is CASSPLSGLAAYEQYF. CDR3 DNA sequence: TGCGCCAGCAGCCCCCTGTCAGGGTTGGCGGCCTACGAGCAGTACTTC.

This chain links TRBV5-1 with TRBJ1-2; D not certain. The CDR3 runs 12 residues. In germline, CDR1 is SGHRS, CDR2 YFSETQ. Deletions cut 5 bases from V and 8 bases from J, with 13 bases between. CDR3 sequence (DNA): TGCGCCAGCAGGGACGGGAATGGAGGCTACACCTTC. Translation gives CASRDGNGGYTF.

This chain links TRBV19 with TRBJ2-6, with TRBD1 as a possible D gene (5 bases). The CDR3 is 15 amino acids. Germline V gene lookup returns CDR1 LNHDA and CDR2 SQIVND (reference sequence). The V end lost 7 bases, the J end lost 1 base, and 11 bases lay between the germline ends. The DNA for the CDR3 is TGTGCCAGTACAGGGATAAGGTCTGGGGCCAACGTCCTGACTTTC. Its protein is CASTGIRSGANVLTF.

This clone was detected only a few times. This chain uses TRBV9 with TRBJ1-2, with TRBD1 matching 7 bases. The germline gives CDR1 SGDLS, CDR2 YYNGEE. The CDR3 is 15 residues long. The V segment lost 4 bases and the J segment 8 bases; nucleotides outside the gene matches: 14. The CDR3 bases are TGTGCCAGCAGCCTCGGGGACAGATCCTCGCTAGGCTACACCTTC. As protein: CASSLGDRSSLGYTF.

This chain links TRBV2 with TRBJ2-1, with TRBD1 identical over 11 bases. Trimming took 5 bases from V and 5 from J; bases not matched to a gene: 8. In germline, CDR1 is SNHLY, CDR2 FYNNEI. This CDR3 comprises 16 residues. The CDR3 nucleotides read TGTGCCAGCAGTCCCTGGGGGACAGGGGGGGACAATGAGCAGTTCTTC. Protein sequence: CASSPWGTGGDNEQFF.

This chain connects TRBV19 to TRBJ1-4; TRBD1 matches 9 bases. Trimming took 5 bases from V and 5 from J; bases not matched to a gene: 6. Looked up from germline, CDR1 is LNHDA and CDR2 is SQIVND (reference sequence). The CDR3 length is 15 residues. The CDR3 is CASSRDRVWNEKLFF. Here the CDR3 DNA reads TGTGCCAGTAGTCGGGACAGGGTCTGGAATGAAAAACTGTTTTTT.

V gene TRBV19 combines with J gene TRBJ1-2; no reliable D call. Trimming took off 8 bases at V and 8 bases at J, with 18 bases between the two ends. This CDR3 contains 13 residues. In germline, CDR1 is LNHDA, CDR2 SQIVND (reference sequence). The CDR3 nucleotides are TGTGCCAGTCATCCCCGGGATGCTCGGGGCTACACCTTC. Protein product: CASHPRDARGYTF.

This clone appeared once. This CDR3 is CASSLQGASGANVLTF. The CDR3 DNA reads TGCGCCAGCAGCCTACAGGGGGCGAGTGGGGCCAACGTCCTGACTTTC. This chain joins TRBV5-1 and TRBJ2-6; 9 bases line up with TRBD1. The CDR3 is 16 amino acids. Germline loops: CDR1 SGHRS, CDR2 YFSETQ. V lost 4 bases, J lost 3 bases, and 5 bases stayed unmatched.

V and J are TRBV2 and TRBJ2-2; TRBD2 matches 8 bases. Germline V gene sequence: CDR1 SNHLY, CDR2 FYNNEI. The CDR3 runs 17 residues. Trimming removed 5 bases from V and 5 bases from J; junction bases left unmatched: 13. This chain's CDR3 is CASSSRGGGPITGELFF. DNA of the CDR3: TGTGCCAGCAGTTCCCGCGGCGGGGGGCCTATAACCGGGGAGCTGTTTTTT.

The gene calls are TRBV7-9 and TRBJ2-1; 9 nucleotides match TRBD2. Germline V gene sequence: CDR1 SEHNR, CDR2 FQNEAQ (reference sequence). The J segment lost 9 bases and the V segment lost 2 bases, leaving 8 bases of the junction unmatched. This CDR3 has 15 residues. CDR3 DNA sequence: TGTGCCAGCAGCTTAATACTAGCGGGTAGCTTTGAGCAGTTCTTC. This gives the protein CASSLILAGSFEQFF.

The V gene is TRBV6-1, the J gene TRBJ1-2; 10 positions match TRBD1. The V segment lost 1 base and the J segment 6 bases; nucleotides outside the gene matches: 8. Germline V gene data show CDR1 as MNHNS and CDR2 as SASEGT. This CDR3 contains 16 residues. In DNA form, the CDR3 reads TGTGCCAGCAGTGAAGATTCAGGGACAGGGGTGAATGGCTACACCTTC. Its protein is CASSEDSGTGVNGYTF.

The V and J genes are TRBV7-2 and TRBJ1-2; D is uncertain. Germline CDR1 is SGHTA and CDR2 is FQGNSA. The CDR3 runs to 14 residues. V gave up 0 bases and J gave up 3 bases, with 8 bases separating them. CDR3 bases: TGTGCCAGCAGCTTAGCGAACACCGACTATGGCTACACCTTC. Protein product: CASSLANTDYGYTF.